This T cell receptor (beta chain) was identified during a study of shared clonotypes between healthy human individuals. The study's findings and limits: Among non-shared clonotypes, generation probabilities were lower than among those shared by all four donors. Depth was large, yet rarefaction showed that sorted-subset sequencing was incomplete.

Germline CDR1 and CDR2: SEHNR and FQNEAQ (reference sequence). The CDR3 length is 15 residues. V dropped 3 bases and J dropped 8; count of bases not matched to a gene: 5. About this clone itself: Its matching antigen is unknown.

Positive CCR7 selection of CD45RO-negative cells yielded the naive CD8 cells, and terminally differentiated effector memory CD45RA+ cells were excluded. Replicate PCRs from sorted subsets contained about 0.2 ug DNA, which is roughly 30,000 T cell genomes. The method was immunoSEQ multiplex PCR; TCRdb's version includes in-frame clones alone and lacks a portion of them. This sample has about 2 million clones, with roughly 95% found just once. The genes are TRBV7-9 and TRBJ2-1; 12 bases align to TRBD2. Sequenced input: naive CD8+ T cells sorted from blood. This sequence was found in a man aged 18 to 29 in good health. In DNA form, the CDR3 reads TGTGCCAGCAGCTTCGGGACTAGCGGGTGGGATGAGCAGTTCTTC. Translation: CASSFGTSGWDEQFF.